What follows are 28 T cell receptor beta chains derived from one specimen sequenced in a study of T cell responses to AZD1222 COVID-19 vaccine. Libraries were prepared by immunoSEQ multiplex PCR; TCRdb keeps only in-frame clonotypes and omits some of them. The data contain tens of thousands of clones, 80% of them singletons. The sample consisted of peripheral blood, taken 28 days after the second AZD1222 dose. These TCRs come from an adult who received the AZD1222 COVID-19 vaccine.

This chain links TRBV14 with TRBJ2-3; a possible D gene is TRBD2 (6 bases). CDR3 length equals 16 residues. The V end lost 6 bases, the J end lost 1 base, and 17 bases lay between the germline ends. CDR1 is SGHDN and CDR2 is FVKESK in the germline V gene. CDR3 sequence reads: CASSEPGVPGTDTQYF. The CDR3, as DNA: TGTGCCAGCAGTGAACCGGGGGTCCCCGGCACAGATACGCAGTATTTT.

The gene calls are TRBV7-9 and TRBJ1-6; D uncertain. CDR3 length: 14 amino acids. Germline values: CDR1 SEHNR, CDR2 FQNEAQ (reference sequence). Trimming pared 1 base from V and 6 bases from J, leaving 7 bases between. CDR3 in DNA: TGTGCCAGCAGCTTAGACCCAGTTAATTCACCCCTCCACTTT. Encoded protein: CASSLDPVNSPLHF.

The CDR3 DNA follows: TGTGCCACCCGAGGGGGGAGCGATACGCAGTATTTT. This sequence encodes CATRGGSDTQYF. The rearrangement links TRBV24-1 to TRBJ2-3; D is possibly TRBD1 or TRBD2 (6 bases each). The germline V gene encodes CDR1 KGHDR and CDR2 SFDVKD. There are 12 residues in the CDR3. The V end lost 9 bases, the J end lost 6 bases, and 12 bases lay between the germline ends.

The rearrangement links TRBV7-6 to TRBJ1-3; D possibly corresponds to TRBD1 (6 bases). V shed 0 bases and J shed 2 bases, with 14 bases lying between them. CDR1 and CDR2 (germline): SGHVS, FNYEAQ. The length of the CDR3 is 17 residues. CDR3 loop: CASSLAGRGAPGNTIYF. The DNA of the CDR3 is TGTGCCAGCAGCTTAGCGGGCAGGGGAGCGCCTGGAAACACCATATATTTT.

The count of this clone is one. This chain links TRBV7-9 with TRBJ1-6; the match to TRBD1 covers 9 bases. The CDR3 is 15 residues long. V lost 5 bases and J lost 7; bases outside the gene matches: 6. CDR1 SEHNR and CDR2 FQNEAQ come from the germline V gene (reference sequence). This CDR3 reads CASSEAQGANSPLHF. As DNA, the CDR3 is TGTGCCAGCAGCGAAGCACAGGGGGCAAATTCACCCCTCCACTTT.

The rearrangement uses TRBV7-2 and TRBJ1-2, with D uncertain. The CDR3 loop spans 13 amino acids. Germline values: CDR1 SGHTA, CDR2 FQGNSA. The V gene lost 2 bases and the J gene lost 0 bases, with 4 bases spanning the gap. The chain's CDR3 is CASSLSPNYGYTF. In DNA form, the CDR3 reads TGTGCCAGCAGCTTAAGTCCTAACTATGGCTACACCTTC.

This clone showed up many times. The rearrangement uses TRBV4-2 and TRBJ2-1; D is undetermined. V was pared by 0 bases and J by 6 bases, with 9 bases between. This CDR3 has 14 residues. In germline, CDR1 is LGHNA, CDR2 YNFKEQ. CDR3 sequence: CASSQDKSVNEQFF. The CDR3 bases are TGTGCCAGCAGCCAAGATAAGAGTGTCAATGAGCAGTTCTTC.

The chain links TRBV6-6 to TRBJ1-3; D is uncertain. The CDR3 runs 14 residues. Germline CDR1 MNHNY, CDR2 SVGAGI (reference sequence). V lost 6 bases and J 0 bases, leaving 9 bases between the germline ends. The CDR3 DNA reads TGTGCCAGCAGGCCCGGCGGCTCTGGAAACACCATATATTTT. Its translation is CASRPGGSGNTIYF.

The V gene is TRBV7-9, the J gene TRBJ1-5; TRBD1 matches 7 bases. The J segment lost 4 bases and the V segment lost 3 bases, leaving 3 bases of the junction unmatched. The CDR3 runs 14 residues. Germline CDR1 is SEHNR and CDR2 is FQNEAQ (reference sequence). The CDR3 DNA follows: TGTGCCAGCAGCTTGGGACAGCCGAATCAGCCCCAGCATTTT. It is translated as CASSLGQPNQPQHF.

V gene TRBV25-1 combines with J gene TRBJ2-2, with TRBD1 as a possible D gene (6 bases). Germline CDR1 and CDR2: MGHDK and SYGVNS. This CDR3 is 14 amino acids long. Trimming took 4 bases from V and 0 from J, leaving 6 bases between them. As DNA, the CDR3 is TGTGCCAGCAGTGCAGGGGCGAACACCGGGGAGCTGTTTTTT. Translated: CASSAGANTGELFF.

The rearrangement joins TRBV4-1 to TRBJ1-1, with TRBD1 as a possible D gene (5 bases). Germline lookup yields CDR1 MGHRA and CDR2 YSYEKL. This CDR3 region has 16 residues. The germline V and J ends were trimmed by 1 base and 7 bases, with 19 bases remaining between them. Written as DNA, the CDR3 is TGCGCCAGCAGCCAAGTCGGTCAGGGTACTTCGGGTGAAGCTTTCTTT. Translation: CASSQVGQGTSGEAFF.

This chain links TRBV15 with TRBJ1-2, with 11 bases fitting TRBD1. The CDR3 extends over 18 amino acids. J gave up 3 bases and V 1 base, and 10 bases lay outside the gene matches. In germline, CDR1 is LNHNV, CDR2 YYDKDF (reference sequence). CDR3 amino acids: CATSRAWTGGSGDYGYTF. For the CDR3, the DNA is TGTGCCACCAGCAGAGCCTGGACAGGGGGCTCAGGGGACTATGGCTACACCTTC.

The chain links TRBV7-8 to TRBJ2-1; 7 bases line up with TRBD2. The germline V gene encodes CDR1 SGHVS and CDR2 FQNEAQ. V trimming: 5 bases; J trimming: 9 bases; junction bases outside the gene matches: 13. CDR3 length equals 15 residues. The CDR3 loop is CASSLNNGGFSEQFF. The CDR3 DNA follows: TGTGCCAGCAGCCTGAACAACGGGGGGTTTTCTGAGCAGTTCTTC.

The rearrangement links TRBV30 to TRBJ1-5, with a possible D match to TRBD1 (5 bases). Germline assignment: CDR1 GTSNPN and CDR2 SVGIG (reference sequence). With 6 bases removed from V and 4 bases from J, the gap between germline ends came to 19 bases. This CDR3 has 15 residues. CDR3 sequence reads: CACAAGTLGNQPQHF. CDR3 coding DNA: TGTGCCTGCGCGGCAGGGACCCTGGGAAATCAGCCCCAGCATTTT.

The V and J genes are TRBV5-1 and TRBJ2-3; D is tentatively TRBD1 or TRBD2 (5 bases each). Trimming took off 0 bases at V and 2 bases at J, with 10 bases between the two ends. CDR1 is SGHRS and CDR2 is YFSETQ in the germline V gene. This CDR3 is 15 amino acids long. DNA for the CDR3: TGCGCCAGCAGCTTGGGTGAAGGGACCACAGATACGCAGTATTTT. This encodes CASSLGEGTTDTQYF.

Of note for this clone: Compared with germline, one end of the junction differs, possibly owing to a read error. CDR3: CASSLAQGAGAQYF. CDR3 nucleotide sequence: TGTGCTAGCAGCTTAGCGCAGGGGGCAGGGGCCCAGTACTTC. The genes are TRBV7-7 and TRBJ2-5; TRBD1 matches 8 bases. CDR3 length equals 14 residues. Germline values: CDR1 SSHAT, CDR2 FNYEAQ (reference sequence). The full variable domain, in which reference TRBV7-7 and TRBJ2-5 provide the parts outside the CDR3, is GAGVSQSPRYKVTKRGQDVTLRCDPISSHATLYWYQQALGQGPEFLTYFNYEAQPDKSGLPSDRFSAERPEGSISTLTIQRTEQRDSAMYRCASSLAQGAGAQYFGPGTRLLVL.

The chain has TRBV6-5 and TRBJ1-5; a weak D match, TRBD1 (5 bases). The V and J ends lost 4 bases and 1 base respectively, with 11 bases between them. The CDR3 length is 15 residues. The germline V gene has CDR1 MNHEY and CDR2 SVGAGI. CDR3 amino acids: CASSSNRDSNQPQHF. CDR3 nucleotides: TGTGCCAGCAGTTCCAACCGGGACAGCAATCAGCCCCAGCATTTT.

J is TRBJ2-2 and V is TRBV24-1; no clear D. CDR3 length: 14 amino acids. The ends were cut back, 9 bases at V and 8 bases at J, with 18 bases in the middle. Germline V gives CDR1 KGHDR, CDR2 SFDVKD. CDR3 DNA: TGTGCCACCCCCAGGACGGTGGGTAAGGGGGAGCTGTTTTTT. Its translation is CATPRTVGKGELFF.

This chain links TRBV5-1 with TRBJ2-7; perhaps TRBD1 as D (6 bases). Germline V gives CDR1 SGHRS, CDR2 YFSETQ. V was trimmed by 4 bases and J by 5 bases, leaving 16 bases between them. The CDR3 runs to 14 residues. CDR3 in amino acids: CASSVGQTDDEQYF. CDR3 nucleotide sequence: TGCGCCAGCAGCGTCGGACAGACTGACGACGAGCAGTACTTC. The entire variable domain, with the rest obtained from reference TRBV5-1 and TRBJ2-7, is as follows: KAGVTQTPRYLIKTRGQQVTLSCSPISGHRSVSWYQQTPGQGLQFLFEYFSETQRNKGNFPGRFSGRQFSNSRSEMNVSTLELGDSALYLCASSVGQTDDEQYFGPGTRLTVT.

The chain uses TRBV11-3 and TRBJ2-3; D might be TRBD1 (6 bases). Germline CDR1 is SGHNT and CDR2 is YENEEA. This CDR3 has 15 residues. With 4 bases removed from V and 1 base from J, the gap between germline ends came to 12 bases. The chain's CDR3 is CASSSGTTRTDTQYF. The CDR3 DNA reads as TGTGCCAGCAGCTCCGGGACAACACGCACAGATACGCAGTATTTT.

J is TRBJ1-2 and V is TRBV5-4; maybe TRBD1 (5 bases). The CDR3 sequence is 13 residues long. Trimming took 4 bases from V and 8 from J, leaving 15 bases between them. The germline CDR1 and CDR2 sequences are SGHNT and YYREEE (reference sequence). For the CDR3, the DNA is TGTGCCAGCAGCCCGGGTCAGGGCGCGGGCTACACCTTC. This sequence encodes CASSPGQGAGYTF.

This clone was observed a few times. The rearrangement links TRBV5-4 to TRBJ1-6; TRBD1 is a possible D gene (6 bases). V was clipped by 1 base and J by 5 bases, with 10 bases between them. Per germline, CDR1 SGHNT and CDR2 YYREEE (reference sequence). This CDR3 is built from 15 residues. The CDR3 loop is CASSLPTGDNSPLHF. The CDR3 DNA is TGTGCCAGCAGCTTGCCGACAGGTGATAATTCACCCCTCCACTTT.

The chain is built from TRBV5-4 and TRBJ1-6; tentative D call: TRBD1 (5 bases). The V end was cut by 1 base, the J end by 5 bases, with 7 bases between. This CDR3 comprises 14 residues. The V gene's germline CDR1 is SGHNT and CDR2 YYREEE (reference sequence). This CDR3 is CASSLPRDNSPLHF. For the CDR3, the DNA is TGTGCCAGCAGCTTGCCCAGGGATAATTCACCCCTCCACTTT.

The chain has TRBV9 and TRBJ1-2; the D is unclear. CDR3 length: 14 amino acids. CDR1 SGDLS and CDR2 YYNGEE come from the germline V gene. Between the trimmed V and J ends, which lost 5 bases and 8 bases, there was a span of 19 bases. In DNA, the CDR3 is TGTGCCAGCAGACCCCCGACGGTTTTAGGGGGCTACACCTTC. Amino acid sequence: CASRPPTVLGGYTF.

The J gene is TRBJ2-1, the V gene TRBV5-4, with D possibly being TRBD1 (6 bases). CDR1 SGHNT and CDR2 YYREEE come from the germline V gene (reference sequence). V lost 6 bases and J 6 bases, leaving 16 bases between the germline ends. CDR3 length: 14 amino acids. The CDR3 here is CASTWGLPGNEQFF. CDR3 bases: TGTGCCAGCACCTGGGGGCTCCCCGGCAATGAGCAGTTCTTC.

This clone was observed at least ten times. The CDR3 DNA reads TGTGCCAGCAGTTACACACGGACAGGGACCAACTATGGCTACACCTTC. This encodes CASSYTRTGTNYGYTF. This sequence joins TRBV6-6 and TRBJ1-2, with TRBD1 matching 8 bases. Germline V lookup: CDR1 MNHNY, CDR2 SVGAGI (reference sequence). This CDR3 spans 16 amino acids. V trimming: 2 bases; J trimming: 2 bases; junction bases outside the gene matches: 7.

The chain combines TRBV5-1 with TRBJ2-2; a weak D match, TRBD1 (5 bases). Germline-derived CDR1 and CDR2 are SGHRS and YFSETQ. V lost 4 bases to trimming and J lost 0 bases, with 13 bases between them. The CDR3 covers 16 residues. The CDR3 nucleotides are TGCGCCAGCAGCCTTTCCGGACATACGAACACCGGGGAGCTGTTTTTT. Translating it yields CASSLSGHTNTGELFF.

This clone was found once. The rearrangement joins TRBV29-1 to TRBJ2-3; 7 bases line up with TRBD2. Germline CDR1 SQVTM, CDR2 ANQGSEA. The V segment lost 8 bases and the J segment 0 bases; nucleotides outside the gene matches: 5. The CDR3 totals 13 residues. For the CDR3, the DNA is TGCAGCAAGCGGGGTCCAAGCACAGATACGCAGTATTTT. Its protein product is CSKRGPSTDTQYF.